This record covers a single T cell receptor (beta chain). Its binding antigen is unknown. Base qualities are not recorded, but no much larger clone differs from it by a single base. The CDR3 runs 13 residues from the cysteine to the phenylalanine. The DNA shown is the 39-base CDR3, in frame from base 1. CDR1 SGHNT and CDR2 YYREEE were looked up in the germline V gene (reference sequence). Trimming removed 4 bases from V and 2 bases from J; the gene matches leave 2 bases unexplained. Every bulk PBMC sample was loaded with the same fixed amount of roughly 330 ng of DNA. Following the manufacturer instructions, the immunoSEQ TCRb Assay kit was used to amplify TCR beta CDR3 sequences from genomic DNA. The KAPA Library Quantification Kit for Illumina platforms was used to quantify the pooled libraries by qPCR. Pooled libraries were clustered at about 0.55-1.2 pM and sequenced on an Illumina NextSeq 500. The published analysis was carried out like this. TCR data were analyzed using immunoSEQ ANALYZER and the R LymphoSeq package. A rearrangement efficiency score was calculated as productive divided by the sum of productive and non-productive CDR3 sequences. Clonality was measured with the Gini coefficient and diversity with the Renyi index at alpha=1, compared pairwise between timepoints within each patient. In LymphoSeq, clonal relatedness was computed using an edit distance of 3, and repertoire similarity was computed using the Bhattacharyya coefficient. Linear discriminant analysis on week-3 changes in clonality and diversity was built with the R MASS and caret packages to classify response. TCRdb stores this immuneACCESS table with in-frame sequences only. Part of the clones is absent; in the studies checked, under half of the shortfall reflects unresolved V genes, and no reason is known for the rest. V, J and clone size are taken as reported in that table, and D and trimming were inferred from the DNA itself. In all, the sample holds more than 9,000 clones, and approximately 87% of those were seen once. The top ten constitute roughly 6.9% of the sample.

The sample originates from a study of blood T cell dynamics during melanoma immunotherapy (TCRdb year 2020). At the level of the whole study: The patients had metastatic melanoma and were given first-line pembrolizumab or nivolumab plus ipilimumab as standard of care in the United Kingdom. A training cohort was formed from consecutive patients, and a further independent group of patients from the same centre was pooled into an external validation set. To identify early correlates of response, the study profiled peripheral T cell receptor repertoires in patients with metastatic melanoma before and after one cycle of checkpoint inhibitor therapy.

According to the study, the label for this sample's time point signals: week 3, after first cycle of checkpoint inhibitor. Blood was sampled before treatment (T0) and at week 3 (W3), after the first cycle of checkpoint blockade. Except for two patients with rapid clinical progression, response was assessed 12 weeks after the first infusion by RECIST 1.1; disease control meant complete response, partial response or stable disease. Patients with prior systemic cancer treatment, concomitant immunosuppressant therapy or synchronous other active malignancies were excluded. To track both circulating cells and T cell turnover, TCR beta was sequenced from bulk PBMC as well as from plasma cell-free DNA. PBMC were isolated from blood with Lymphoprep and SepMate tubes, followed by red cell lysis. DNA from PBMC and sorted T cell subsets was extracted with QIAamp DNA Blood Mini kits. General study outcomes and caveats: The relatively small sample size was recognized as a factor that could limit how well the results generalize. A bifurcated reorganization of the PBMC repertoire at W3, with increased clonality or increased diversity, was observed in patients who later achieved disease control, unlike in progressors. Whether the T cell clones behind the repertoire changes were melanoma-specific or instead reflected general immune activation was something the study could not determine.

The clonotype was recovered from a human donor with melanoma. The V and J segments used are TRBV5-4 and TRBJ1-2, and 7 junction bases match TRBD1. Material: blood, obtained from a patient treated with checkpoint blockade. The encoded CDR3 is CASSADRNYGYTF. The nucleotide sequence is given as TGTGCCAGCAGCGCGGACAGGAACTATGGCTACACCTTC.